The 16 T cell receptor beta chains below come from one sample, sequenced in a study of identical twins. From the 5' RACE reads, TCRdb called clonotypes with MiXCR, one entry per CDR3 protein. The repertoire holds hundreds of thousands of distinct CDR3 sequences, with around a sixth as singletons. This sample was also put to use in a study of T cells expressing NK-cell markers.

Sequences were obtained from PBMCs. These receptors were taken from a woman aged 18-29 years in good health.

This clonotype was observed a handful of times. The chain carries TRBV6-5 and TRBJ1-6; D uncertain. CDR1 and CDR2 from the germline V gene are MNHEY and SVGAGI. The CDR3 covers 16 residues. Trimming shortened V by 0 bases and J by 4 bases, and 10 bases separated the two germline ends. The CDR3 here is CASSYSKAVYNSPLHF. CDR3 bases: TGTGCCAGCAGTTACTCGAAGGCAGTTTATAATTCACCCCTCCACTTT.

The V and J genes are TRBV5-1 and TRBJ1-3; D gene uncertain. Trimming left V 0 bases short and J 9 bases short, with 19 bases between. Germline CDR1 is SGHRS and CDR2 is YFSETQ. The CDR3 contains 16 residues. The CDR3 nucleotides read TGCGCCAGCAGCTTGGCCGGAGGGCCCGTGCCGAGCACCATATATTTT. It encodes CASSLAGGPVPSTIYF.

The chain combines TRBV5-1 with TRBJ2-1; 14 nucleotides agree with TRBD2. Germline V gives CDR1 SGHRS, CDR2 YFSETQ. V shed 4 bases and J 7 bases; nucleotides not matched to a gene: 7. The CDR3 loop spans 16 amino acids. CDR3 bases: TGCGCCAGCAGCCTCGGGACTAGCGGGAGTCGAAATGAGCAGTTCTTC. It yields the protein CASSLGTSGSRNEQFF.

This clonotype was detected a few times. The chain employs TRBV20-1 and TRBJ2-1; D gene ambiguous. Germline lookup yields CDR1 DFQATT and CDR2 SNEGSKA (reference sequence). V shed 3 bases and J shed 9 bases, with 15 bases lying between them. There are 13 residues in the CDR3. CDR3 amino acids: CSASISRVGEQFF. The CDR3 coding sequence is TGCAGTGCTAGTATCTCACGAGTCGGTGAGCAGTTCTTC.

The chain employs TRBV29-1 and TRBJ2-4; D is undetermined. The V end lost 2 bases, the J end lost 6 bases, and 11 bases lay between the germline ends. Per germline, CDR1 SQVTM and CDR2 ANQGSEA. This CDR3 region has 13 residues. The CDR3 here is CSVELNRVNIQYF. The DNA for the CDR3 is TGCAGCGTTGAATTAAATCGGGTAAACATTCAGTACTTC.

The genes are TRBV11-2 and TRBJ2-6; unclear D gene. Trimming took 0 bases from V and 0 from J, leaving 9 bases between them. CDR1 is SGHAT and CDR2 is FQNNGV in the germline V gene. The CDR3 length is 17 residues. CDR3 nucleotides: TGTGCCAGCAGCTTAGATCCGGCCACCTCTGGGGCCAACGTCCTGACTTTC. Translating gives CASSLDPATSGANVLTF.

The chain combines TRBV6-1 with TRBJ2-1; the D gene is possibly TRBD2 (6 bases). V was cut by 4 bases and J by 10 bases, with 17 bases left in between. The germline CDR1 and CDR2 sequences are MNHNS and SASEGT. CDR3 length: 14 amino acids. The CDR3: CASSAGALRPEQFF. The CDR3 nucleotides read TGTGCCAGCAGTGCGGGAGCCCTCCGCCCGGAGCAGTTCTTC.

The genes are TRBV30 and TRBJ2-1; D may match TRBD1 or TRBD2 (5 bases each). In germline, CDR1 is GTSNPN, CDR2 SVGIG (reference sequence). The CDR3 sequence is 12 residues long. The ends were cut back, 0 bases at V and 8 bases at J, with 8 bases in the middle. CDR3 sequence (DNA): TGTGCCTGGAGTGTACGAGGGGATGAGCAGTTCTTC. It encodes CAWSVRGDEQFF.

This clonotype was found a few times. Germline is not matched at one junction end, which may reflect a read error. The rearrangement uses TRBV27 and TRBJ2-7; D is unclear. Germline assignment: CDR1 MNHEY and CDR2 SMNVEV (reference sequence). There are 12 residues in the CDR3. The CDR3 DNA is TGTGCCAGCAGTTTCCGGACCGGGTCAGTACACTTC. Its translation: CASSFRTGSVHF.

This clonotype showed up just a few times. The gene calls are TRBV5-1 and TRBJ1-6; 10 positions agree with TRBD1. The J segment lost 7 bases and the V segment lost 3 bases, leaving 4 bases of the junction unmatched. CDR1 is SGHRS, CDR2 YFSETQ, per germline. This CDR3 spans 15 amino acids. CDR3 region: CASSSGQGINSPLHF. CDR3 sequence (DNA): TGCGCCAGCAGCTCGGGACAGGGGATCAATTCACCCCTCCACTTT.

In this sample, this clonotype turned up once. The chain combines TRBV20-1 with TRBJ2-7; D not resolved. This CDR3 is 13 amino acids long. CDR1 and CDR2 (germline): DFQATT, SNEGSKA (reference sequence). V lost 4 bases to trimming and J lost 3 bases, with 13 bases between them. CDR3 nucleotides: TGCAGTGCTAAACAAGGGATATACTACGAGCAGTACTTC. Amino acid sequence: CSAKQGIYYEQYF.

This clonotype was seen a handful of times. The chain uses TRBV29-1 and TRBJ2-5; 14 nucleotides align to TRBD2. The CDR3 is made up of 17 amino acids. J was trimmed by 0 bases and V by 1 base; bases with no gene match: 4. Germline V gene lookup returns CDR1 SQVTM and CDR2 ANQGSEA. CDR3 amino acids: CSVEGTSGRPYQETQYF. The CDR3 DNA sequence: TGCAGCGTTGAAGGGACTAGCGGGAGGCCATACCAAGAGACCCAGTACTTC.

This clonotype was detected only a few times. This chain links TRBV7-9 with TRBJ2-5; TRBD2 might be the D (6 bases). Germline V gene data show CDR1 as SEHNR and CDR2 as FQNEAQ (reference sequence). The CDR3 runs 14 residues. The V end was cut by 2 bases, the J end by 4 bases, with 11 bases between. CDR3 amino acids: CASSLHGTGETQYF. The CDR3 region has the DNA TGTGCCAGCAGCTTACACGGGACTGGAGAGACCCAGTACTTC. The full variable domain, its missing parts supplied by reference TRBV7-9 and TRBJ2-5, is DTGVSQNPRHKITKRGQNVTFRCDPISEHNRLYWYRQTLGQGPEFLTYFQNEAQLEKSRLLSDRFSAERPKGSFSTLEIQRTEQGDSAMYLCASSLHGTGETQYFGPGTRLLVL.

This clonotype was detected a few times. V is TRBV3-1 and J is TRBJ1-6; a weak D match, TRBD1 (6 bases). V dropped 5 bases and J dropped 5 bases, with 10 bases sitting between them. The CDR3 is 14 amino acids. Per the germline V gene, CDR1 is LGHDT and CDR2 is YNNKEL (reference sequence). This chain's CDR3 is CASSFTGNNSPLHF. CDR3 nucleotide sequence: TGTGCCAGCAGCTTTACAGGGAATAATTCACCCCTCCACTTT. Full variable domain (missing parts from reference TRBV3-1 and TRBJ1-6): DTAVSQTPKYLVTQMGNDKSIKCEQNLGHDTMYWYKQDSKKFLKIMFSYNNKELIINETVPNRFSPKSPDKAHLNLHINSLELGDSAVYFCASSFTGNNSPLHFGNGTRLTVT.

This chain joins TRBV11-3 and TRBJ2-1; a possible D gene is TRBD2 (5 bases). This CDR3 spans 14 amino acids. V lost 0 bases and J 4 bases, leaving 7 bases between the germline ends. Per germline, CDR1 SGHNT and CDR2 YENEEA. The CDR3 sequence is CASSLDGDYNEQFF. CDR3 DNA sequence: TGTGCCAGCAGCTTAGACGGGGATTACAATGAGCAGTTCTTC.

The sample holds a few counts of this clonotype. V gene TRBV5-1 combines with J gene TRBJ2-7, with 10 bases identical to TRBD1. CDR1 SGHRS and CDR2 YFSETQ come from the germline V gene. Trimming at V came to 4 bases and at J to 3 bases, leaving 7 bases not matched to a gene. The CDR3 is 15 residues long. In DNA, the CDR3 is TGCGCCAGCAGCGATCGACAGGGGGCCCACTACGAGCAGTACTTC. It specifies CASSDRQGAHYEQYF.